This T cell receptor beta chain was recorded in a study of T cell clonality in common variable immunodeficiency. General study findings and limits: CVID subjects showed higher TCRbeta clonality than healthy controls. Fewer deletions and N-nucleotide insertions were reportedly seen in common variable immunodeficiency TCR beta sequences.

Profiling relied on immunoSEQ multiplex PCR, and the TCRdb table lists in-frame clones only, not all of them. The data show some 25,000 clones, with none appearing a single time. This clone appeared many times. Antigen specificity is unknown. What was sequenced was peripheral blood mononuclear cells. This TCR was recovered from a human donor with common variable immunodeficiency.

The CDR3 spells CASSLGAGISYEQYF. The covered CDR3 bases are TGTGCCAGCAGCTTGGGAGCAGGGATCTCCTACGAG. The chain couples TRBV5-6 to TRBJ2-7, with a tentative D call TRBD1 (5 bases). The read stops 3 residues short of the end of the CDR3; the missing end is completed from the germline J gene. V was clipped by 0 bases and J by 0 bases, with 10 bases between them. The CDR3 has 15 amino acids. Germline values: CDR1 SGHDT, CDR2 YYEEEE.